This T cell receptor (beta chain) comes out of a study of spatial heterogeneity in lung cancer. V shed 0 bases and J 5 bases; nucleotides not matched to a gene: 2. The germline gives CDR1 ENHRY, CDR2 SYGVKD. The CDR3 has 14 amino acids. Time point of the sample: sample taken at primary tumor resection. The input material, whole RNA from tumor, nontumor lung or frozen PBMC, was sequenced unsorted. One entry per CDR3 protein results from TCRdb running MiXCR on the 5' RACE reads. This sample carries approximately 44,000 distinct CDR3 sequences, roughly 13% of them seen once, and the ten largest clones take around 54%.

The clonotype originates from a male donor with early-stage non-small cell lung cancer. This rearrangement joins TRBV10-3 to TRBJ2-5, with 8 nucleotides matching TRBD2. The sample was PBMCs, taken at surgery. DNA of the CDR3: TGTGCCATCAGTGAGTCTCGGGAGGGGGAGACCCAGTACTTC. This sequence encodes CAISESREGETQYF.